Listed below are T cell receptor beta chains from one sample, sequenced in a study of human thymus T cells. Sequenced by immunoSEQ multiplex PCR; TCRdb stores in-frame clones only, minus some. The sample shows 86,000 or so clones, 90% to 98% of them seen only once. Sequenced sample: thymus tissue. The origin of the receptors is a boy under two years old with a congenital heart defect but otherwise immunologically healthy. The CDR3 runs from the conserved cysteine through the conserved F or W. Fields, in order: CDR3 protein, CDR3 DNA, J gene, V gene, D gene, clone size. The D gene is left open where the match is weak. Only some rows state a clone size, as once, few, many or a class for expanded clones.

CDR3aa: CASSPFGDRTGNTIYF
CDR3nt: TGTGCCAGCAGCCCTTTTGGGGACAGAACTGGAAACACCATATATTTT
j_gene: TRBJ1-3
v_gene: TRBV7-8
d_gene: TRBD1
abundance: .

CDR3aa: CASTFPLGYRAYTF
CDR3nt: TGTGCCAGCACCTTCCCCTTGGGCTACAGAGCCTACACCTTC
j_gene: TRBJ1-2
v_gene: TRBV11-3
d_gene: .
abundance: .

CDR3aa: CSARGHNEQFF
CDR3nt: TGCAGTGCTAGGGGGCACAATGAGCAGTTCTTC
j_gene: TRBJ2-1
v_gene: TRBV20-1
d_gene: .
abundance: .

CDR3aa: CASSPPVDTLDQPQHF
CDR3nt: TGTGCCAGCTCACCACCCGTCGACACGCTGGATCAGCCCCAGCATTTT
j_gene: TRBJ1-5
v_gene: TRBV18
d_gene: .
abundance: .

CDR3aa: CASSHPTGINTGELFF
CDR3nt: TGTGCCAGCAGCCATCCGACAGGGATCAACACCGGGGAGCTGTTTTTT
j_gene: TRBJ2-2
v_gene: TRBV7-2
d_gene: TRBD1
abundance: .

CDR3aa: CASSFGMLTATPYEQYF
CDR3nt: TGTGCCAGCAGTTTTGGGATGCTAACCGCCACCCCCTACGAGCAGTACTTC
j_gene: TRBJ2-7
v_gene: TRBV28
d_gene: .
abundance: .

CDR3aa: CASSPRLASTDTQYF
CDR3nt: TGTGCCAGCAGTCCCCGACTAGCGAGCACAGATACGCAGTATTTT
j_gene: TRBJ2-3
v_gene: TRBV6-1
d_gene: TRBD2
abundance: once

CDR3aa: CASSLAEQADSGANVLTF
CDR3nt: TGCGCCAGCAGCTTGGCCGAACAGGCCGACTCTGGGGCCAACGTCCTGACTTTC
j_gene: TRBJ2-6
v_gene: TRBV5-1
d_gene: .
abundance: once

CDR3aa: CASSSDRPMNTEAFF
CDR3nt: TGTGCCAGTAGCTCTGACAGGCCGATGAACACTGAAGCTTTCTTT
j_gene: TRBJ1-1
v_gene: TRBV19
d_gene: .
abundance: .

CDR3aa: CASSEESPKEAGSIPNEQFF
CDR3nt: TGTGCCAGCAGTGAAGAATCCCCCAAAGAGGCGGGAAGTATCCCAAATGAGCAGTTCTTC
j_gene: TRBJ2-1
v_gene: TRBV6-1
d_gene: .
abundance: once

CDR3aa: CASSQGIGLAGCIEYQETQYF
CDR3nt: TGTGCCAGCAGCCAAGGTATCGGGCTAGCGGGGTGCATTGAGTACCAAGAGACCCAGTACTTC
j_gene: TRBJ2-5
v_gene: TRBV14
d_gene: TRBD2
abundance: .

CDR3aa: CASSSPGGNTGELFF
CDR3nt: TGTGCCAGCAGCTCTCCGGGTGGGAACACCGGGGAGCTGTTTTTT
j_gene: TRBJ2-2
v_gene: TRBV7-8
d_gene: .
abundance: once

CDR3aa: CASSERPSQPQHF
CDR3nt: TGTGCCAGCAGTGAACGCCCCAGTCAGCCCCAGCATTTT
j_gene: TRBJ1-5
v_gene: TRBV6-1
d_gene: .
abundance: .

CDR3aa: CASSHLRQGEVYEQYF
CDR3nt: TGTGCCAGCTCACATTTACGACAGGGGGAGGTTTACGAGCAGTACTTC
j_gene: TRBJ2-7
v_gene: TRBV18
d_gene: TRBD1
abundance: .

CDR3aa: CASSPRGEVLNEQFF
CDR3nt: TGTGCCAGCTCACCACGGGGGGAGGTTCTGAATGAGCAGTTCTTC
j_gene: TRBJ2-1
v_gene: TRBV18
d_gene: .
abundance: .

CDR3aa: CSARDRAGYTF
CDR3nt: TGCAGTGCTAGAGACAGGGCTGGCTACACCTTC
j_gene: TRBJ1-2
v_gene: TRBV20-1
d_gene: .
abundance: .

CDR3aa: CASQGTGSNQPQHF
CDR3nt: TGTGCCAGCCAGGGGACAGGGAGCAATCAGCCCCAGCATTTT
j_gene: TRBJ1-5
v_gene: TRBV25-1
d_gene: TRBD1
abundance: few

CDR3aa: CASRGQNYGYTF
CDR3nt: TGTGCCAGCAGGGGACAGAACTATGGCTACACCTTC
j_gene: TRBJ1-2
v_gene: TRBV27
d_gene: TRBD1
abundance: .

CDR3aa: CASSGDTTNEKLFF
CDR3nt: TGTGCCAGCAGCGGGGACACAACTAATGAAAAACTGTTTTTT
j_gene: TRBJ1-4
v_gene: TRBV9
d_gene: .
abundance: .

CDR3aa: CASSENGGQFPYNEQFF
CDR3nt: TGTGCCAGCAGTGAAAATGGGGGACAGTTCCCCTACAATGAGCAGTTCTTC
j_gene: TRBJ2-1
v_gene: TRBV6-1
d_gene: TRBD1
abundance: .

CDR3aa: CASSPPQRGLVLGTQYF
CDR3nt: TGCGCCAGCAGCCCTCCTCAACGGGGTTTAGTTCTTGGTACGCAGTATTTT
j_gene: TRBJ2-3
v_gene: TRBV5-1
d_gene: .
abundance: once

CDR3aa: CASRPGTSGRKGEETQYF
CDR3nt: TGTGCCAGCAGACCCGGGACTAGCGGGAGGAAGGGGGAGGAGACCCAGTACTTC
j_gene: TRBJ2-5
v_gene: TRBV13
d_gene: TRBD2
abundance: .

CDR3aa: CASSRVTSGTDTQYF
CDR3nt: TGTGCCAGCAGCAGGGTAACTAGCGGAACAGATACGCAGTATTTT
j_gene: TRBJ2-3
v_gene: TRBV21-1
d_gene: .
abundance: .

CDR3aa: CASSFGTSGTHEQYF
CDR3nt: TGTGCCAGCAGTTTCGGGACTAGCGGGACCCACGAGCAGTACTTC
j_gene: TRBJ2-7
v_gene: TRBV7-2
d_gene: TRBD2
abundance: .

CDR3aa: CASSLEISGGANVLTF
CDR3nt: TGTGCCAGCAGCTTAGAAATTAGCGGGGGGGCCAACGTCCTGACTTTC
j_gene: TRBJ2-6
v_gene: TRBV7-2
d_gene: TRBD2
abundance: .

CDR3aa: CASTPDRDTEAFF
CDR3nt: TGTGCCAGCACCCCGGACAGGGACACTGAAGCTTTCTTT
j_gene: TRBJ1-1
v_gene: TRBV6-5
d_gene: TRBD1
abundance: .

CDR3aa: CAISSMGGNTIYF
CDR3nt: TGTGCCATCAGTTCTATGGGGGGAAACACCATATATTTT
j_gene: TRBJ1-3
v_gene: TRBV10-3
d_gene: .
abundance: .

CDR3aa: CASSQEWVQALSYGYTF
CDR3nt: TGCGCCAGCAGCCAAGAGTGGGTACAGGCTTTGTCCTATGGCTACACCTTC
j_gene: TRBJ1-2
v_gene: TRBV4-3
d_gene: .
abundance: once

CDR3aa: CASSLRWQDRPGTEAFF
CDR3nt: TGTGCCAGCAGTTTGAGGTGGCAGGACCGTCCGGGCACTGAAGCTTTCTTT
j_gene: TRBJ1-1
v_gene: TRBV28
d_gene: .
abundance: once

CDR3aa: CASSSTLVGQGGYEQYF
CDR3nt: TGTGCCAGCAGTTCAACCCTCGTGGGACAGGGGGGCTACGAGCAGTACTTC
j_gene: TRBJ2-7
v_gene: TRBV27
d_gene: TRBD1
abundance: once

CDR3aa: CASSPPADTQYF
CDR3nt: TGTGCCAGCTCACCACCGGCAGATACGCAGTATTTT
j_gene: TRBJ2-3
v_gene: TRBV18
d_gene: .
abundance: .

CDR3aa: CASSDKVGEVGQPPYEQYF
CDR3nt: TGTGCCAGCAGTGATAAGGTTGGGGAAGTGGGCCAACCCCCTTACGAGCAGTACTTC
j_gene: TRBJ2-7
v_gene: TRBV6-1
d_gene: .
abundance: .

CDR3aa: CASSLYRGGWNEQFF
CDR3nt: TGCGCCAGCAGCTTATACAGGGGGGGATGGAATGAGCAGTTCTTC
j_gene: TRBJ2-1
v_gene: TRBV5-1
d_gene: .
abundance: .

CDR3aa: CASSPIHGTGNYEQYF
CDR3nt: TGTGCCAGCAGCCCCATCCATGGGACAGGGAACTACGAGCAGTACTTC
j_gene: TRBJ2-7
v_gene: TRBV5-5
d_gene: TRBD1
abundance: .

CDR3aa: CASSLSTGGRDEQYF
CDR3nt: TGTGCCAGCAGCTTATCGACAGGGGGCAGGGACGAGCAGTACTTC
j_gene: TRBJ2-7
v_gene: TRBV7-8
d_gene: TRBD1
abundance: .

CDR3aa: CASSIPTVSMRELFF
CDR3nt: TGTGCCAGCAGTATACCTACAGTTTCCATGCGGGAGCTGTTTTTT
j_gene: TRBJ2-2
v_gene: TRBV6-6
d_gene: .
abundance: once

CDR3aa: CASSLLTGDPNTGELFF
CDR3nt: TGTGCCAGCAGCTTGCTTACAGGGGACCCGAACACCGGGGAGCTGTTTTTT
j_gene: TRBJ2-2
v_gene: TRBV5-4
d_gene: TRBD1
abundance: .

CDR3aa: CSVLSSGRLETHNEQFF
CDR3nt: TGCAGCGTTCTCTCTAGCGGGAGATTAGAGACGCACAATGAGCAGTTCTTC
j_gene: TRBJ2-1
v_gene: TRBV29-1
d_gene: TRBD2
abundance: .

CDR3aa: CASSLAGQYNEQFF
CDR3nt: TGCGCCAGCAGCCTAGCGGGGCAATACAATGAGCAGTTCTTC
j_gene: TRBJ2-1
v_gene: TRBV5-1
d_gene: TRBD2
abundance: once

CDR3aa: CASSIRTGGPNQPQHF
CDR3nt: TGTGCCAGTAGTATTCGGACAGGGGGTCCGAATCAGCCCCAGCATTTT
j_gene: TRBJ1-5
v_gene: TRBV19
d_gene: TRBD1
abundance: .

CDR3aa: CASSGGTGGNSPLHF
CDR3nt: TGTGCCAGCAGTGGGGGGACAGGGGGAAATTCACCCCTCCACTTT
j_gene: TRBJ1-6
v_gene: TRBV2
d_gene: TRBD1
abundance: .

CDR3aa: CASSQDSGGRDTEAFF
CDR3nt: TGCGCCAGCAGCCAAGATAGTGGGGGGCGAGACACTGAAGCTTTCTTT
j_gene: TRBJ1-1
v_gene: TRBV4-3
d_gene: .
abundance: .

CDR3aa: CASFSPIAGDPYEQYF
CDR3nt: TGTGCCAGCTTCTCACCCATAGCGGGGGACCCCTACGAGCAGTACTTC
j_gene: TRBJ2-7
v_gene: TRBV7-2
d_gene: TRBD2
abundance: .

CDR3aa: CASSLGGTSGRVEWDEQFF
CDR3nt: TGTGCCAGCAGCTTGGGAGGGACTAGCGGGAGGGTCGAATGGGATGAGCAGTTCTTC
j_gene: TRBJ2-1
v_gene: TRBV5-4
d_gene: TRBD2
abundance: once

CDR3aa: CASSETGRRMNTEAFF
CDR3nt: TGTGCCAGCAGTGAAACAGGGAGACGGATGAACACTGAAGCTTTCTTT
j_gene: TRBJ1-1
v_gene: TRBV2
d_gene: .
abundance: .

CDR3aa: CASSCRDRAPKETQYF
CDR3nt: TGCGCCAGCAGCTGCCGGGACAGGGCTCCCAAAGAGACCCAGTACTTC
j_gene: TRBJ2-5
v_gene: TRBV5-1
d_gene: TRBD1
abundance: .

CDR3aa: CASSLCQSTGELFF
CDR3nt: TGTGCCAGCAGCTTGTGCCAGTCCACCGGGGAGCTGTTTTTT
j_gene: TRBJ2-2
v_gene: TRBV11-2
d_gene: .
abundance: .

CDR3aa: CASSQDRWGGELFF
CDR3nt: TGCGCCAGCAGCCAAGATAGATGGGGCGGGGAGCTGTTTTTT
j_gene: TRBJ2-2
v_gene: TRBV4-3
d_gene: .
abundance: .

CDR3aa: CASSLAKGQGSSGANVLTF
CDR3nt: TGCGCCAGCAGCTTGGCCAAGGGACAGGGGAGCTCTGGGGCCAACGTCCTGACTTTC
j_gene: TRBJ2-6
v_gene: TRBV5-1
d_gene: TRBD1
abundance: .

CDR3aa: CASSLDRRLAGVERSEQYF
CDR3nt: TGTGCCAGCAGCTTAGATCGGCGACTAGCGGGAGTTGAGAGGTCCGAGCAGTACTTC
j_gene: TRBJ2-7
v_gene: TRBV7-2
d_gene: TRBD2
abundance: .

CDR3aa: CATKPGQDSNQPQHF
CDR3nt: TGTGCCACCAAGCCGGGACAGGATAGCAATCAGCCCCAGCATTTT
j_gene: TRBJ1-5
v_gene: TRBV19
d_gene: TRBD1
abundance: .

CDR3aa: CASSEQSSGKSDNEQFF
CDR3nt: TGTGCCAGCAGTGAACAGTCTAGCGGGAAATCTGACAATGAGCAGTTCTTC
j_gene: TRBJ2-1
v_gene: TRBV6-1
d_gene: TRBD2
abundance: .

CDR3aa: CASFLDRGLNTGELFF
CDR3nt: TGTGCCAGCTTCTTAGACAGGGGCCTGAACACCGGGGAGCTGTTTTTT
j_gene: TRBJ2-2
v_gene: TRBV25-1
d_gene: TRBD1
abundance: .

CDR3aa: CASSYGEEHQPQHF
CDR3nt: TGTGCCAGCAGTTACGGGGAGGAGCATCAGCCCCAGCATTTT
j_gene: TRBJ1-5
v_gene: TRBV6-6
d_gene: .
abundance: .

CDR3aa: CASSESGSSSGANVLTF
CDR3nt: TGCGCCAGCAGTGAGTCAGGTAGTTCTTCTGGGGCCAACGTCCTGACTTTC
j_gene: TRBJ2-6
v_gene: TRBV10-2
d_gene: .
abundance: .

CDR3aa: CASSVETGIGDYGYTF
CDR3nt: TGTGCCAGCAGCGTAGAGACAGGGATTGGGGACTATGGCTACACCTTC
j_gene: TRBJ1-2
v_gene: TRBV9
d_gene: TRBD1
abundance: .

CDR3aa: CASTRAGRRDGYTF
CDR3nt: TGTGCCAGCACCCGCGCGGGGCGTAGGGATGGCTACACCTTC
j_gene: TRBJ1-2
v_gene: TRBV6-5
d_gene: .
abundance: once

CDR3aa: CASSESKERNTEAFF
CDR3nt: TGCGCCAGCAGTGAGTCGAAAGAAAGGAACACTGAAGCTTTCTTT
j_gene: TRBJ1-1
v_gene: TRBV10-2
d_gene: .
abundance: .

CDR3aa: CAWSVCKPGTEEGTVYEQYF
CDR3nt: TGTGCCTGGAGTGTATGCAAACCAGGGACGGAGGAAGGGACTGTCTACGAGCAGTACTTC
j_gene: TRBJ2-7
v_gene: TRBV30
d_gene: .
abundance: once